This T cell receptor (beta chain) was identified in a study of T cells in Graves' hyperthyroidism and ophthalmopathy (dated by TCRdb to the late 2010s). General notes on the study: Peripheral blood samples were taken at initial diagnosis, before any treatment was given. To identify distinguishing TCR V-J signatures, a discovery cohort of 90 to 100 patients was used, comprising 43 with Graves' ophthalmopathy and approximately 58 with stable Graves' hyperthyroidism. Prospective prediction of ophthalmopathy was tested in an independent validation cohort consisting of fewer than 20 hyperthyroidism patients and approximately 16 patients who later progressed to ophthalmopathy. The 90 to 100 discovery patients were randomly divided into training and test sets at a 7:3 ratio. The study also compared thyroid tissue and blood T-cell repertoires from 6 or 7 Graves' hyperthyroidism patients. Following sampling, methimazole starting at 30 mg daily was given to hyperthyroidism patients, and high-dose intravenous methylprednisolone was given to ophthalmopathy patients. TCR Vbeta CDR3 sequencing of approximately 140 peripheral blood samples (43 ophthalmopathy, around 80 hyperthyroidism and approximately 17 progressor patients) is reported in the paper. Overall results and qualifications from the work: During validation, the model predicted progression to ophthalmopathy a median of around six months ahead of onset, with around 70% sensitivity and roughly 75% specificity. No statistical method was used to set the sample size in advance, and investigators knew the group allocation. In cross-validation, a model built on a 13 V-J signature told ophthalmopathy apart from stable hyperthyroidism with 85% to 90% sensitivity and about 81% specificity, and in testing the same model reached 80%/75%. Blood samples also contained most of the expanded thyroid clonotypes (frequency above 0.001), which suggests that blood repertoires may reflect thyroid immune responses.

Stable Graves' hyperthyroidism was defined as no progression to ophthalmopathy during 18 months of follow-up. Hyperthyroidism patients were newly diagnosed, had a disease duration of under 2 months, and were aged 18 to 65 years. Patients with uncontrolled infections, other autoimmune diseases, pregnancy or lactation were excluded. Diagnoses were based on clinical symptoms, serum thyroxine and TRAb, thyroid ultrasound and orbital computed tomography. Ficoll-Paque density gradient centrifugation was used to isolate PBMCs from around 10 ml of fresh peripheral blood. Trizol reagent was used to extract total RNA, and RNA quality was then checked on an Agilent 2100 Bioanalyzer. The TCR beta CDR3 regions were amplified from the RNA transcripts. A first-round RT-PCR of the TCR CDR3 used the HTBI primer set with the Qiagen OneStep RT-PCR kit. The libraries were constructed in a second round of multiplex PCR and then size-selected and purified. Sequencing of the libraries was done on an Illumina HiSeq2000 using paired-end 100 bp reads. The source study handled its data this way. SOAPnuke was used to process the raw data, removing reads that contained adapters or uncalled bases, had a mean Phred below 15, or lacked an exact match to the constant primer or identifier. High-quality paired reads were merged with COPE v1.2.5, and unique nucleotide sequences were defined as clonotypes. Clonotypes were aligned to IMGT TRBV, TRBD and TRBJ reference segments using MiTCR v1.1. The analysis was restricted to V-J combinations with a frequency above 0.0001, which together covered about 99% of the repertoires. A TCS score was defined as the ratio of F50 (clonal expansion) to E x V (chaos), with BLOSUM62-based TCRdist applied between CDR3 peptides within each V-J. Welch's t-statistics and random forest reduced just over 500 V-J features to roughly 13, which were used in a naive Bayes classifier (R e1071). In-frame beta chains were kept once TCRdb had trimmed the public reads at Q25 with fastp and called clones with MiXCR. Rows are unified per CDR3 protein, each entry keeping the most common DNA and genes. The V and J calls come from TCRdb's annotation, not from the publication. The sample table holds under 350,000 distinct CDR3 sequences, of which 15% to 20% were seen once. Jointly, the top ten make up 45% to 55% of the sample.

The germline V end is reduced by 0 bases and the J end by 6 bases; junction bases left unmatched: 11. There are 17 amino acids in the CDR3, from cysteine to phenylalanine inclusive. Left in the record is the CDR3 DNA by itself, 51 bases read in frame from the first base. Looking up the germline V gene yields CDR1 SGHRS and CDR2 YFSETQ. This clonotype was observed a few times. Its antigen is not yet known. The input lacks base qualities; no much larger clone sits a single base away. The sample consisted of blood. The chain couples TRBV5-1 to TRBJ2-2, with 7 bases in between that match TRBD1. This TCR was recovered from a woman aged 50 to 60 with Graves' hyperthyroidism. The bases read TGCGCCAGCAGCTTGGGACAGGGTTCCAGAGTCGCCGGGGAGCTGTTTTTT. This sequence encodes CASSLGQGSRVAGELFF.